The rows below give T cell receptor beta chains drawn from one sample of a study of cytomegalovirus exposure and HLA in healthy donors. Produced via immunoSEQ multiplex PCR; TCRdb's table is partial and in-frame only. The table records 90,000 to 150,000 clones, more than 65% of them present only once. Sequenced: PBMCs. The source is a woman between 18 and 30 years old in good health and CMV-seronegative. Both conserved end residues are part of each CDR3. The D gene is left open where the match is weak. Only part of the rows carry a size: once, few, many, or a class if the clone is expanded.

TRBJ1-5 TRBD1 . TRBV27 TGTGCCAGCAGTTCCCCCTCCACAGGGGGTGATCAGCCCCAGCATTTT CASSSPSTGGDQPQHF
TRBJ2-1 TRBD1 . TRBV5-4 TGTGCCAGCAGTTGGACAGGGGATTACAATGAGCAGTTCTTC CASSWTGDYNEQFF
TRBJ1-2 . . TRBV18 TGTGCCAGCTCACCGGAGGCCTACGGTGGCTACACCTTC CASSPEAYGGYTF
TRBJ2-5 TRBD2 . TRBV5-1 TGCGCCAGCAGCTTGAGACTAGCGGGAGTAGAGACCCAGTACTTC CASSLRLAGVETQYF
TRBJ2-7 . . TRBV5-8 TGTGCCACCGTCTTTTTTAGGGGCTCCTACGAGCAGTACTTC CATVFFRGSYEQYF
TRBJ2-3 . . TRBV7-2 TGTGCCAGCAGCTTAGTACTCTGGTTGGATTTT CASSLVLWLDF
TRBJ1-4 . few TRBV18 TGTGCCAGCTCCTCGACTGAAGTCACTTATGAAAAACTGTTTTTT CASSSTEVTYEKLFF
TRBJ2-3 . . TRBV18 TGTGCCAGCTCACCGTCTCAGGGCCCAGATACGCAGTATTTT CASSPSQGPDTQYF
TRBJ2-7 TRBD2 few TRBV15 TGTGCCACCAGCAGAGATCTAGCGGGCTCCTACGAGCAGTACTTC CATSRDLAGSYEQYF
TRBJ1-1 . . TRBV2 TGTGCCAACTCTAAAGAGACAACTGAAGCTTTCTTT CANSKETTEAFF
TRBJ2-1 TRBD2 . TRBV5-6 TGTGCCAGCAGCTTGGAATCGGGAGGGGCCTACAATGAGCAGTTCTTC CASSLESGGAYNEQFF
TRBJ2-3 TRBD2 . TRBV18 TGTGCCAGCTCAGCCTCTAGCGGGGGGGCCACAGATACGCAGTATTTT CASSASSGGATDTQYF
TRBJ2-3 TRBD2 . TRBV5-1 TGCGCCAGCAGCTTGGCTCGGCTAGCGGGAGGGGAGGGGCAACAAGATACGCAGTATTTT CASSLARLAGGEGQQDTQYF
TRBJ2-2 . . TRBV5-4 TGTGCCAGCAGCCTACTACAGGGCCTGAACACCGGGGAGCTGTTTTTT CASSLLQGLNTGELFF
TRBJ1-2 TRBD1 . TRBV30 TGTGCCTGGAGTTTACCGGGACAGACTTATTCTAACTATGGCTACACCTTC CAWSLPGQTYSNYGYTF
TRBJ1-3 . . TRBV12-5 TGTGCTAGTGGTTTGCCGCCCAAAGCAGGAAACACCATATATTTT CASGLPPKAGNTIYF
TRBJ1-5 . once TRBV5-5 TGTGCCAGCAGTTTGGACACTCTAGGCGGTCAGCCCCAGCATTTT CASSLDTLGGQPQHF
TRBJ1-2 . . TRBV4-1 TGCGCCAGCAGCCCGACAGGCAACTATGGCTACACCTTC CASSPTGNYGYTF
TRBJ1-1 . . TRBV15 TGTGCCACCAGCAGAGGACGACCAGGGGCAGGGAACACTGAAGCTTTCTTT CATSRGRPGAGNTEAFF
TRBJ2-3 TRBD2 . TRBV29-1 TGCAGCGTTGAAAGGTCCAGGGAGGGTGATACGCAGTATTTT CSVERSREGDTQYF
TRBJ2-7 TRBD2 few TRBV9 TGTGCCAGCAGCGTAGGCGCGGGGGGAGACTACGAGCAGTACTTC CASSVGAGGDYEQYF
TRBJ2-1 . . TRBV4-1 TGCGCCAGCAGTCGGGAAGGAGATCCCTCTAATGAGCAGTTCTTC CASSREGDPSNEQFF
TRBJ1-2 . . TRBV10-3 TGTGCCATCAGTGTTGGTAGTGGCTACACCTTC CAISVGSGYTF
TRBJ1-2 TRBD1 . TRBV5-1 TGCGCCAGCAGCTTGGAAGGGGGCGACTATGGCTACACCTTC CASSLEGGDYGYTF
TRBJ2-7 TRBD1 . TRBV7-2 TGTGCCAGCAGCTTAGACAGGGGGCGGGAAGAGCAGTACTTC CASSLDRGREEQYF
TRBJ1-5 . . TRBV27 TGTGCCAGCAGTGGGGGGACTTGGTTAGGCAATCAGCCCCAGCATTTT CASSGGTWLGNQPQHF
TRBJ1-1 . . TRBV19 TGTGCCAGTAGTATAGAGAGGAGCACTGAAGCTTTCTTT CASSIERSTEAFF
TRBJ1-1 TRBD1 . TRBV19 TGTGCCAGTAGTGTAACAGGGGTACTAACTGAAGCTTTCTTT CASSVTGVLTEAFF
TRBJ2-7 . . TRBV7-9 TGTGCCAGCAGCTTTTTACGGGGAGGCTCCTACGAGCAGTACTTC CASSFLRGGSYEQYF
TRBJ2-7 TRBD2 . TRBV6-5 TGTGCCAGCAGACTTCCCGGGACTAGTTACGAGCAGTACTTC CASRLPGTSYEQYF
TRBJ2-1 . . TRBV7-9 TGTGCCAGCAGCTTAGAACTACCGACTTACAATGAGCAGTTCTTC CASSLELPTYNEQFF
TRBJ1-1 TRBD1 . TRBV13 TGTGCCAGCAGCTTAACCGAGGGGGCGAAGAACACTGAAGCTTTCTTT CASSLTEGAKNTEAFF
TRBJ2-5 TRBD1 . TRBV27 TGTGCCAGCAGTCGGACAGGTGTCCAAGAGACCCAGTACTTC CASSRTGVQETQYF
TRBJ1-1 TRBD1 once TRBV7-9 TGTGCCAGCAGCTACATAACAGGGGGTACTGAAGCTTTCTTT CASSYITGGTEAFF
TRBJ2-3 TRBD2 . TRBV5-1 TGCGCCAGCAGCTTTGGAGTGCTAGCGGGAGGTATGGGCACAGATACGCAGTATTTT CASSFGVLAGGMGTDTQYF
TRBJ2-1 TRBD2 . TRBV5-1 TGCGCCAGCAGCTCGGGACTAGCGGACCCTCTCAATGAGCAGTTCTTC CASSSGLADPLNEQFF
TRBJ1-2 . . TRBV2 TGTGCCAGCAGTGAAGCGCAGGGATACGGCTACACCTTC CASSEAQGYGYTF
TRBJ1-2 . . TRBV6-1 TGTGCCAGCAGTGCCATGGACAGTCACTATGGCTACACCTTC CASSAMDSHYGYTF
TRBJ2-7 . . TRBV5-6 TGTGCCAGCTCTCGTGGGAGATTCTACGAGCAGTACTTC CASSRGRFYEQYF
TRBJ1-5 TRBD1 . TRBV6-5 TGTGCCAGCAGATCGGACAGGGGTGGCAATCAGCCCCAGCATTTT CASRSDRGGNQPQHF
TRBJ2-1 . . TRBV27 TGTGCCAGCAGTTTTGAACTAGGTTTCAATGAGCAGTTCTTC CASSFELGFNEQFF
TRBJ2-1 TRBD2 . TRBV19 TGTGCCACCCGTGGGCTAGCGGGAGGGGGTGAGCAGTTCTTC CATRGLAGGGEQFF
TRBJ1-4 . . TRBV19 TGTGCCAGTAGTATTGTGGGGGCGGAGTATGAAAAACTGTTTTTT CASSIVGAEYEKLFF
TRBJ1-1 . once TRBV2 TGTGCCACCACAAAAAATGAAGCTTTCTTT CATTKNEAFF
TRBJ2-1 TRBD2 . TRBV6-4 TGTGCCAGCAGTGACTCGACCGGGACTAGCGGGCAGTTCTTC CASSDSTGTSGQFF
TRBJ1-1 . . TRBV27 TGTGCCAGCAGTTTGCCAGGGGCTGTATCTGAAGCTTTCTTT CASSLPGAVSEAFF
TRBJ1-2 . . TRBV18 TGTGCCAGCACGCCCGCGGGGGACTATGGCTACACCTTC CASTPAGDYGYTF
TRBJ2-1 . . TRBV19 TGTGCCAGTAGTATCGGACTAAATGAGCAGTTCTTC CASSIGLNEQFF
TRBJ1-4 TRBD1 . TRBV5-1 TGCGCCAGCAGCTTAGACAGGGGTAGTGAAAAACTGTTTTTT CASSLDRGSEKLFF
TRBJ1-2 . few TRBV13 TGTGCCAGCAACCACTCCCCAGGACAGACTGGCTACACCTTC CASNHSPGQTGYTF
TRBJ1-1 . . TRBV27 TGTGCCAGCAGTTTTTCCCCCGGGACTGAAGCTTTCTTT CASSFSPGTEAFF
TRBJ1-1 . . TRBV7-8 TGTGCCAGCAGCTTTTATTTGGGGCGGGAAGCTTTCTTT CASSFYLGREAFF
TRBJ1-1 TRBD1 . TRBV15 TGTGCCACCAGCACAACCCCGACAGGGCCCCGGGACACTGAAGCTTTCTTT CATSTTPTGPRDTEAFF
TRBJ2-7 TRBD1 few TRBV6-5 TGTGCCAGCAGTCCTCTTGGACAGGGGAACTACGAGCAGTACTTC CASSPLGQGNYEQYF